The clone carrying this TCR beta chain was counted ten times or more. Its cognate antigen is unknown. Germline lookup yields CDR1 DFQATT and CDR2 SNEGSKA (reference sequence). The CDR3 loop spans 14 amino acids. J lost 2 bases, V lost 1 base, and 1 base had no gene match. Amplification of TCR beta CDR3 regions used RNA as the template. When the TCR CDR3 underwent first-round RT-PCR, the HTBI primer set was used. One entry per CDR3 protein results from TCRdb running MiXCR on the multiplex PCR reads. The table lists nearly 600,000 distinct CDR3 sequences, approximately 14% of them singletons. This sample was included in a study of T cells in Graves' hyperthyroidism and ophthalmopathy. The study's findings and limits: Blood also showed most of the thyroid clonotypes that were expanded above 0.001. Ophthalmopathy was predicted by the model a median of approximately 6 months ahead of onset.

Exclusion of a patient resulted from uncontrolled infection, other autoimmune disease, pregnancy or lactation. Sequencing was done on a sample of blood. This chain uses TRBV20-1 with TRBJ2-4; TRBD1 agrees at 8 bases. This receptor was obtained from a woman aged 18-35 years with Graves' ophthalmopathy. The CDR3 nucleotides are TGCAGTGCTAGAGGGGACAGGACCAAAAACATTCAGTACTTC. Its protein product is CSARGDRTKNIQYF.